This T cell receptor (beta chain) was recorded in a study of T cell repertoires in cytomegalovirus infection. On the study more broadly: The authors relied on CMV epitopes, both recently identified HLA-C-restricted and well-studied HLA-B-restricted. General study findings and limits: Identification of carriers of CMV plus the relevant HLA was achieved through cumulative public TCR beta family frequency.

V was pared by 7 bases and J by 4 bases, with 9 bases between. The CDR3 is 11 residues long. CDR1 is SQVTM, CDR2 ANQGSEA, per germline. TCRdb analysed the reads with MiXCR anew, one entry per CDR3 protein. Among fewer than 1,000,000 distinct CDR3 sequences listed, roughly 31% were seen once. On this clonotype: Its antigen is as yet unknown.

Sequenced here: cultured CD8+ T cells from PBMCs, sampled from culture after CMV antigen stimulation. This receptor was obtained from a human donor in good health (CMV status not recorded). Some clones in this sample may be carry-over from other donors' samples. This chain links TRBV29-1 with TRBJ2-3; D is undetermined. CDR3 region: CSGKGADTQYF. For the CDR3, the DNA is TGCAGCGGGAAGGGTGCAGATACGCAGTATTTT.